The T cell receptor (beta chain) described here comes from a study of cytomegalovirus exposure and HLA in healthy donors. General study points: Being productive about 90% or about 30% of the time was typical of most TCR beta V segments in an earlier analysis. In vitro assays verified that a few CMV-associated chains recognized CMV antigens specifically.

CDR1 is SGHTA and CDR2 is FQGNSA in the germline V gene. The CDR3 has 13 residues. Between the trimmed V and J ends, which lost 5 bases and 6 bases, there was a span of 12 bases. The primer mix had 60 Vbeta and 13 Jbeta primers. Libraries were prepared by immunoSEQ multiplex PCR; TCRdb keeps only in-frame clonotypes and omits some of them. Here the sample table reports 40,000 to 50,000 clones. Concerning this clone: Its antigen is unidentified.

This sequence joins TRBV7-2 and TRBJ2-3; D is possibly TRBD2 (6 bases). The sample comprised PBMCs. This receptor was identified in a middle-aged woman in good health and CMV-seronegative. The CDR3 sequence: CASSPPGVDTQYF. CDR3 DNA sequence: TGTGCCAGCAGCCCACCGGGGGTGGATACGCAGTATTTT.